This is a list of T cell receptor beta chains from one sample in a study of T cell clonotyping in hematopoietic cell transplantation. The repertoire was sequenced with immunoSEQ multiplex PCR; TCRdb's copy has only in-frame clones and lacks some. Here the sample spans over 5,000 clones, just under 75% being singletons. Here the sequenced sample was PBMCs, taken 100 days after allogeneic stem cell transplant. Source of these receptors: a female patient aged 50-59 years who had an allogeneic stem cell transplant, so the T cells may come from the graft donor. Some clones in this sample may be carry-over from other donors' samples. Each CDR3 is given with its conserved first and last residue. The D gene is left open where the match is weak. Clone size is stated in some rows and not others, as once, few, many or a class when expanded.

CDR3nt | CDR3aa | v_gene | abundance | d_gene | j_gene
TGTGCCAGCAGCGTAGCCTTCGGGAGTGGGGGGTTCAATGAGCAGTTCTTC | CASSVAFGSGGFNEQFF | TRBV9 | - | - | TRBJ2-1
TGTGCCACCAGCAGATTAACAGGGGACACCGGGGAGCTGTTTTTT | CATSRLTGDTGELFF | TRBV15 | few | TRBD1 | TRBJ2-2
TGTGCCAGCAGTCGACTAGCGGGAGGAAACACCGGGGAGCTGTTTTTT | CASSRLAGGNTGELFF | TRBV6-4 | - | TRBD2 | TRBJ2-2
TGTGCCATCACCCCGGGACAGGGTATAGTCTACGAGCAGTACTTC | CAITPGQGIVYEQYF | TRBV10-3 | few | TRBD1 | TRBJ2-7
TGTGCCAGCAGGAAACCACAGGGGGCCGGGGAGCTGTTTTTT | CASRKPQGAGELFF | TRBV7-2 | - | TRBD1 | TRBJ2-2
TGTGCCAGCAGCTTAGTAAGCATGGGTCACAGATTAGCCTACGAGCAGTACTTC | CASSLVSMGHRLAYEQYF | TRBV11-2 | - | - | TRBJ2-7
TGTGCCAGCAGCTTAATCCCGGGAGGGGAGGCGAACACCGGGGAGCTGTTTTTT | CASSLIPGGEANTGELFF | TRBV7-2 | - | TRBD2 | TRBJ2-2
TGTGCCTGGAGCCCCGGGACTAGCGGGAACAATGAGCAGTTCTTC | CAWSPGTSGNNEQFF | TRBV30 | - | TRBD2 | TRBJ2-1
TGTGCCAGCAGCGAACAGGGGGACACTGAAGCTTTCTTT | CASSEQGDTEAFF | TRBV5-5 | once | TRBD1 | TRBJ1-1
TGTGCCAGCAGTCCATACCCCCGCGGGGAGCTGTTTTTT | CASSPYPRGELFF | TRBV6-5 | large | - | TRBJ2-2
TGTGCCAGCAGCCTCATGGGGGATGGGGCCAACGTCCTGACTTTC | CASSLMGDGANVLTF | TRBV7-2 | - | - | TRBJ2-6
TGTGCCAGCAGCTTGGCTGGACTAACCTACGAGCAGTACTTC | CASSLAGLTYEQYF | TRBV5-4 | few | - | TRBJ2-7
TGTGCCAGCAGTTACTCTTCTTCAGGGAGCGGCTACGAGCAGTACTTC | CASSYSSSGSGYEQYF | TRBV6-6 | - | - | TRBJ2-7
TGTGCCAGCTCACCCACGACAGGAGACTACAATGAGCAGTTCTTC | CASSPTTGDYNEQFF | TRBV18 | - | - | TRBJ2-1
TGTGCCTGGAACTGGGCCTCGGGGGGCACATTCCACGAGCAGTACTTC | CAWNWASGGTFHEQYF | TRBV30 | - | - | TRBJ2-7
TGTGCTAGCAGCAGAAGGGAGGGCGACACCGGGGAGCTGTTTTTT | CASSRREGDTGELFF | TRBV7-7 | once | TRBD2 | TRBJ2-2
TGTGCCAGCAGCTTAGGAAGGGGTGGACTTGATACGCAGTATTTT | CASSLGRGGLDTQYF | TRBV7-3 | medium-sized | - | TRBJ2-3
TGTGCCAGCAGCAATGGCGGGGACGGCTGGAATACGCAGTATTTT | CASSNGGDGWNTQYF | TRBV5-4 | - | - | TRBJ2-3
TGTGCCAGCAGCTTAGCGGAAGGTTACCGCTACGAGCAGTACTTC | CASSLAEGYRYEQYF | TRBV7-6 | few | - | TRBJ2-7
TGTGCCAGTAGTACCGGACTAGCGGGAGCAGATACGCAGTATTTT | CASSTGLAGADTQYF | TRBV19 | - | TRBD2 | TRBJ2-3
TGTGCCAGCAGCTCTACCTCTGGGGCCAACGTCCTGACTTTC | CASSSTSGANVLTF | TRBV28 | - | - | TRBJ2-6
TGTGCCATCAGTGAGTTCGGGGGAGGCCAAGAGACCCAGTACTTC | CAISEFGGGQETQYF | TRBV10-3 | - | - | TRBJ2-5
TGTGCCACCAGCGCCGAGACCACGAGTGAGCAGTTCTTC | CATSAETTSEQFF | TRBV15 | - | - | TRBJ2-1
TGTGCCAGCAGCTTATCTAGCGGGAGGCGTTACAATGAGCAGTTCTTC | CASSLSSGRRYNEQFF | TRBV7-2 | few | TRBD2 | TRBJ2-1
TGCGCGGGGGACAGGGGTTACACCGGGGAGCTGTTTTTT | CAGDRGYTGELFF | TRBV29-1 | few | TRBD1 | TRBJ2-2
TGTGCCTGGGGGACAGGGGGCGCGTACAATGAGCAGTTCTTC | CAWGTGGAYNEQFF | TRBV30 | few | TRBD1 | TRBJ2-1
TGTGCCAGCAGTTCCCGACTAGCGGGAGGCACAGATACGCAGTATTTT | CASSSRLAGGTDTQYF | TRBV27 | large | TRBD2 | TRBJ2-3
TGTGCCAGCAGTTCACAAGGGGGTGCTAACTATGGCTACACCTTC | CASSSQGGANYGYTF | TRBV6-5 | - | - | TRBJ1-2
TGTGCCAGCAGTGACTTTAAGACGCCCCAGCATTTT | CASSDFKTPQHF | TRBV6-4 | large | - | TRBJ1-5
TGTGCCAGCCGTACAGGGGGCACCGGGGAGCTGTTTTTT | CASRTGGTGELFF | TRBV2 | - | TRBD1 | TRBJ2-2
TGTGCCAGCAGCCTACCGGACATACGTACTCTCGAGCAGTACTTC | CASSLPDIRTLEQYF | TRBV7-9 | - | - | TRBJ2-7
TGCGCCAGCAGCTTGGAAAGCAATCAAGTCGATGAGCAGTTCTTC | CASSLESNQVDEQFF | TRBV5-1 | - | - | TRBJ2-1
TGTGCCAGCAGCTCCGGACAGTACGGGGAGCTGTTTTTT | CASSSGQYGELFF | TRBV7-3 | - | - | TRBJ2-2
TGTGCCAGCAGCCCGGACAGGACTAACACTGAAGCTTTCTTT | CASSPDRTNTEAFF | TRBV6-6 | - | TRBD1 | TRBJ1-1
TGCGCCAGCAGCCAAGTTCCGGGGAGCAATCAGCCCCAGCATTTT | CASSQVPGSNQPQHF | TRBV4-1 | once | - | TRBJ1-5
TGCGCCAGCAGCCAAGAGTGGGTCAGGGGGCTTAAAATTGTTGAAGCTTTCTTT | CASSQEWVRGLKIVEAFF | TRBV4-3 | once | TRBD1 | TRBJ1-1
TGTGCCAGCAGTCGCACTAGCCCCTTAGAGACCCAGTACTTC | CASSRTSPLETQYF | TRBV27 | - | - | TRBJ2-5
TGTGCCAGCAGTGAAAGGGGGACACCTTATAGCAATCAGCCCCAGCATTTT | CASSERGTPYSNQPQHF | TRBV6-4 | - | - | TRBJ1-5
TGTGCCAGCAGCCGAGGACTAGCGGGGGGCAATGAGCAGTTCTTC | CASSRGLAGGNEQFF | TRBV5-4 | - | TRBD2 | TRBJ2-1
TGTGCCAGCAGCCTAGCCCATAACACCGGGGAGCTGTTTTTT | CASSLAHNTGELFF | TRBV6-1 | - | - | TRBJ2-2
TGCGCCAGCAGCTTGGCCGGGGGGGCAGGGGAAAAACTGTTTTTT | CASSLAGGAGEKLFF | TRBV5-1 | - | - | TRBJ1-4
TGTGCCAGCAGCCCGACAGGTCCTGGCCAGCCCCAGCATTTT | CASSPTGPGQPQHF | TRBV28 | - | - | TRBJ1-5
TGTGCCAGCAGTTTAGGCGGGAGTTGGAATGAGCAGTTCTTC | CASSLGGSWNEQFF | TRBV27 | - | TRBD2 | TRBJ2-1
TGTGCCAGCAGTTTTCAGAATTCCTACGAGCAGTACTTC | CASSFQNSYEQYF | TRBV28 | - | - | TRBJ2-7
TGCGCCAGCAGCTTGGGGGACAGGGGTGCTCAGCCCCAGCATTTT | CASSLGDRGAQPQHF | TRBV5-1 | - | TRBD1 | TRBJ1-5
TGCGCCAGCAGCCGCGATCAGCTAGCGGGAAGCACAGATACGCAGTATTTT | CASSRDQLAGSTDTQYF | TRBV4-1 | - | TRBD2 | TRBJ2-3
TGTGCCAGCAGTTACGTCAGAGGTATTGAGCAGTTCTTC | CASSYVRGIEQFF | TRBV6-5 | - | - | TRBJ2-1
TGTGCCAGCAGCTTACGGCTAGCGGGAGATGAGCAGTTCTTC | CASSLRLAGDEQFF | TRBV7-2 | few | TRBD2 | TRBJ2-1
TGTGCCAGCAGCTTGGCCGGGGGGAGTGTTCGTTTCAATGAGCAGTTCTTC | CASSLAGGSVRFNEQFF | TRBV5-4 | - | TRBD2 | TRBJ2-1
TGCGCCAGCAGCGCCGGGGTAGCCGGGGAGCTGTTTTTT | CASSAGVAGELFF | TRBV10-2 | - | - | TRBJ2-2